The 2 T cell receptor beta chains below all came from one sample that was sequenced in a study of T cell responses to AZD1222 COVID-19 vaccine. The data were produced by immunoSEQ multiplex PCR, yet TCRdb's version contains in-frame clones alone and is incomplete. This repertoire shows 95,000 to 150,000 clones, approximately 90% found once; its top ten account for 1.5% to 2%. This specimen was peripheral blood, taken on day 0 of AZD1222 vaccination. The receptors were gathered from an adult in good health.

The J gene is TRBJ2-7, the V gene TRBV6-5; unclear D gene. Germline assignment: CDR1 MNHEY and CDR2 SVGAGI. The V gene lost 5 bases and the J gene lost 3 bases, with 14 bases spanning the gap. This CDR3 contains 14 residues. The CDR3 DNA is TGTGCCAGCAGTCTCGGCCAGAACCTCTACGAGCAGTACTTC. This encodes CASSLGQNLYEQYF.

In DNA, the CDR3 is TGTGCCAGCAGGGCTACGGGACTCGACAATGAGCAGTTCTTC. Its protein is CASRATGLDNEQFF. The V and J genes are TRBV11-1 and TRBJ2-1; tentatively, D is TRBD2 (6 bases). The CDR3 runs 14 residues. The V and J ends lost 6 bases and 5 bases respectively, with 14 bases between them. The germline gives CDR1 SGHAT, CDR2 FQDESV (reference sequence).